Each of the 18 T cell receptor beta chains below was sequenced from the same sample in a study of blood T cell repertoires in COVID-19. The protocol was immunoSEQ multiplex PCR, while the TCRdb copy is restricted to in-frame clones and leaves out a portion. The table records under 200,000 clones, about 86% of them present only once. The sample consisted of peripheral blood. These receptors originate from a man aged 25 to 40 with active or convalescent COVID-19.

The V and J genes are TRBV28 and TRBJ1-1; 8 bases agree with TRBD1. Germline V gene sequence: CDR1 MDHEN, CDR2 SYDVKM. There are 14 residues in the CDR3. J gave up 6 bases and V 1 base, and 4 bases lay outside the gene matches. The DNA for the CDR3 is TGTGCCAGCAGTTTATCGGACAGGGTTGCTGAAGCTTTCTTT. It encodes CASSLSDRVAEAFF.

The chain links TRBV6-2 or TRBV6-3 to TRBJ1-2; TRBD1 might be the D (6 bases). Trimming cost V 5 bases and J 4 bases, with 20 bases left between them. The CDR3 extends over 16 amino acids. Germline V CDR1 and CDR2: MNHEY, SVGEGT. In nucleotides, the CDR3 is TGTGCCAGCAGTAACTATCCCCTACAGGGTGGCTATGGCTACACCTTC. This sequence encodes CASSNYPLQGGYGYTF.

V is TRBV27 and J is TRBJ1-2, with a weak D call TRBD1 (5 bases). In germline, CDR1 is MNHEY, CDR2 SMNVEV (reference sequence). The CDR3 contains 14 residues. Trimming stripped 5 bases from V and 1 base from J, with 11 bases between. CDR3 in amino acids: CASSTSRVNYGYTF. CDR3 DNA: TGTGCCAGCAGTACCTCCAGGGTTAACTATGGCTACACCTTC.

The CDR3 nucleotides read TGTGCCAGCAGGGACAGTCCGGATTACTCTGGAAACACCATATATTTT. It yields the protein CASRDSPDYSGNTIYF. V gene TRBV28 combines with J gene TRBJ1-3; D is perhaps TRBD1 (6 bases). Trimming removed 6 bases from V and 0 bases from J, with 15 bases in between. This CDR3 comprises 16 residues. CDR1 and CDR2 from the germline V gene are MDHEN and SYDVKM.

The V gene is TRBV4-1, the J gene TRBJ2-2, with D possibly matching TRBD1 (6 bases). Germline V gene data show CDR1 as MGHRA and CDR2 as YSYEKL. With 4 bases removed from V and 2 bases from J, the gap between germline ends came to 14 bases. The CDR3 is 16 residues long. The CDR3 loop is CASSPPGVLNTGELFF. The CDR3 nucleotides are TGCGCCAGCAGCCCCCCAGGGGTCTTAAACACCGGGGAGCTGTTTTTT.

The rearrangement uses TRBV19 and TRBJ2-7; TRBD1 aligns across 8 bases. Germline-derived CDR1 and CDR2 are LNHDA and SQIVND (reference sequence). The CDR3 consists of 13 residues. Losses at the gene ends were 4 bases for V and 2 bases for J; bases not matched to a gene: 1. The CDR3 DNA follows: TGTGCCAGTAGTAAGGGACAGGCCTACGAGCAGTACTTC. Protein product: CASSKGQAYEQYF.

The rearrangement joins TRBV7-3 to TRBJ2-1; unclear D gene. Deletions cut 3 bases from V and 7 bases from J, with 7 bases between. Germline CDR1 and CDR2: SGHTA and FQGTGA. This CDR3 has 12 residues. Written as DNA, the CDR3 is TGTGCCAGCAGCTTCGACTCGAATGAGCAGTTCTTC. Its translation is CASSFDSNEQFF. Full variable domain (missing parts from reference TRBV7-3 and TRBJ2-1): GAGVSQTPSNKVTEKGKYVELRCDPISGHTALYWYRQSLGQGPEFLIYFQGTGAADDSGLPNDRFFAVRPEGSVSTLKIQRTERGDSAVYLCASSFDSNEQFFGPGTRLTVL.

The chain uses TRBV12-5 and TRBJ2-6; the match to TRBD1 covers 8 bases. CDR3 length equals 16 residues. Germline V gives CDR1 LGHNT, CDR2 FRNRAP. Unmatched junction bases numbered 15, after V lost 6 bases and J lost 11 bases. The CDR3 loop reads CASGPIPGTGRDVLTF. CDR3 sequence (DNA): TGTGCTAGTGGCCCTATCCCCGGGACAGGAAGGGACGTCCTGACTTTC.

This clone turned up a few times. The CDR3 bases are TGTGCCAGCAGCTTATCCGGGGGGAGTGTCAATGAGCAGTTCTTC. This gives the protein CASSLSGGSVNEQFF. The V and J genes are TRBV11-2 and TRBJ2-1, with 7 bases matching TRBD2. Trimming cost V 2 bases and J 6 bases; bases outside gene matches: 7. This CDR3 contains 15 residues. The germline gives CDR1 SGHAT, CDR2 FQNNGV.

V and J are TRBV6-6 and TRBJ1-2; 8 bases are a match to TRBD1. Germline trimming cut 4 bases from V and 6 bases from J; bases unmatched to any gene: 7. CDR3 size: 14 residues. Germline CDR1 is MNHNY and CDR2 is SVGAGI (reference sequence). The DNA for the CDR3 is TGTGCCAGCAGTTCGCACCTGGACAGGGATGGCTACACCTTC. Translation gives CASSSHLDRDGYTF.

The chain links TRBV11-3 to TRBJ1-2, with D uncertain. The germline gives CDR1 SGHNT, CDR2 YENEEA. The CDR3 totals 12 residues. Trimming removed 4 bases at V and 8 bases at J, with 11 bases between. DNA of the CDR3: TGTGCCAGCAGCTCCCAGGATTGGGGCTACACCTTC. Its translation: CASSSQDWGYTF.

The sample holds a few counts of this clone. DNA of the CDR3: TGTGCCAGTACCTCCTTAAGACAGGGGAATGAAAAACTGTTTTTT. This codes for CASTSLRQGNEKLFF. This sequence joins TRBV19 and TRBJ1-4; 8 nucleotides align to TRBD1. Germline CDR1 is LNHDA and CDR2 is SQIVND (reference sequence). J lost 5 bases, V lost 7 bases, and 9 bases had no gene match. This CDR3 is built from 15 residues.

This chain's CDR3 is CAGSSGLNTEAFF. CDR3 coding DNA: TGTGCCGGAAGCTCAGGATTGAACACTGAAGCTTTCTTT. The chain uses TRBV30 and TRBJ1-1; no clear D. Germline-derived CDR1 and CDR2 are GTSNPN and SVGIG (reference sequence). V was pared by 8 bases and J by 0 bases, with 13 bases between. The CDR3 is 13 residues long.

The gene calls are TRBV19 and TRBJ1-4; a weak D match, TRBD1 (6 bases). CDR1 and CDR2 (germline): LNHDA, SQIVND (reference sequence). CDR3 size: 16 residues. The V end was cut by 8 bases, the J end by 4 bases, with 20 bases between. CDR3 coding DNA: TGTGCCAGTTACCCGGGGGGGCACCGGCTTAATGAAAAACTGTTTTTT. Amino acids: CASYPGGHRLNEKLFF.

The rearrangement uses TRBV27 and TRBJ2-1; D perhaps matches TRBD2 (5 bases). There are 12 residues in the CDR3. Germline V gene lookup returns CDR1 MNHEY and CDR2 SMNVEV (reference sequence). The V end was cut by 6 bases, the J end by 7 bases, with 10 bases between. The CDR3 DNA reads TGTGCCAGCAGACTTTCGGGAAATGAGCAGTTCTTC. Amino acids: CASRLSGNEQFF.

Remarks on this clone: At one of its ends the junction is not consistent with the germline gene, which may arise from a read error. This chain connects TRBV29-1 to TRBJ1-2; TRBD1 agrees at 7 bases. The CDR3 loop spans 12 amino acids. Germline V lookup: CDR1 SQVTM, CDR2 ANQGSEA. CDR3 in DNA: TGCAGCGTTCAAGACAGGGTTGGTGGCTACACCTTC. It specifies CSVQDRVGGYTF.

The chain recombines TRBV14 with TRBJ2-7; 7 nucleotides line up with TRBD2. Germline V lookup: CDR1 SGHDN, CDR2 FVKESK. This CDR3 spans 16 amino acids. The J segment lost 1 base and the V segment lost 0 bases, leaving 6 bases of the junction unmatched. This CDR3 is CASSQDLLAVSYEQYF. The CDR3 nucleotides are TGTGCCAGCAGCCAAGATCTCCTAGCGGTTTCCTACGAGCAGTACTTC.

The rearrangement joins TRBV19 to TRBJ2-2; 12 bases line up with TRBD1. This CDR3 region has 18 residues. The ends lost 5 bases at V and 3 bases at J; junction bases unmatched: 10. Germline V gives CDR1 LNHDA, CDR2 SQIVND (reference sequence). This CDR3 reads CASSPGTGGAGDTGELFF. For the CDR3, the DNA is TGTGCCAGTAGTCCCGGGACAGGGGGCGCTGGGGACACCGGGGAGCTGTTTTTT.